This entry describes one T cell receptor (beta chain). Sequencing was performed with immunoSEQ multiplex PCR; in TCRdb, only in-frame clones are kept and a portion is missing. Found here are over 150,000 clones, roughly 80% of them singletons; the top ten hold roughly a sixth. This sample is drawn from a study of blood T cell repertoires in COVID-19. The germline V and J ends were trimmed by 0 bases and 7 bases, with 12 bases remaining between them. This CDR3 has 13 amino acids. Germline V CDR1 and CDR2: GTSNPN, SVGIG (reference sequence). Sequences were obtained from PBMCs or T cells enriched from blood (not recorded which). This sequence originates from a woman aged 45 to 65 who had recovered from COVID-19. This chain links TRBV30 with TRBJ1-2; D is uncertain. Here the CDR3 reads CAWSVRGTGGYTF. The CDR3, as DNA: TGTGCCTGGAGTGTACGTGGAACGGGTGGCTACACCTTC.